This T cell receptor beta chain was found in a study of cytomegalovirus exposure and HLA in healthy donors. Findings and limits, study-wide: From TCR beta sequences, most subjects' HLA-A and HLA-B alleles were reportedly predicted accurately. DRB1 had the most TCR associations and HLA-C the fewest, a later analysis found, with rates varying by HLA locus.

In regard to this clone: Its antigen is still unknown.

CDR3 length: 17 residues. Germline assignment: CDR1 SGHRS and CDR2 YFSETQ. J gave up 1 base and V 1 base, and 6 bases lay outside the gene matches. Amplification used 60 Vbeta primers and 13 Jbeta primers. Clones were read by immunoSEQ multiplex PCR, and TCRdb kept only the in-frame ones, dropping some. The sample yields about 180,000 clones, over 70% seen once. This receptor was taken from a woman aged 30 to 39 in good health and CMV-seropositive. Sequencing was done on a sample of PBMCs. The chain recombines TRBV5-1 with TRBJ2-3; 10 nucleotides line up with TRBD1. CDR3 DNA sequence: TGCGCCAGCAGCTTGCAGTATGGGACAGGGGGCACAGATACGCAGTATTTT. Protein: CASSLQYGTGGTDTQYF.